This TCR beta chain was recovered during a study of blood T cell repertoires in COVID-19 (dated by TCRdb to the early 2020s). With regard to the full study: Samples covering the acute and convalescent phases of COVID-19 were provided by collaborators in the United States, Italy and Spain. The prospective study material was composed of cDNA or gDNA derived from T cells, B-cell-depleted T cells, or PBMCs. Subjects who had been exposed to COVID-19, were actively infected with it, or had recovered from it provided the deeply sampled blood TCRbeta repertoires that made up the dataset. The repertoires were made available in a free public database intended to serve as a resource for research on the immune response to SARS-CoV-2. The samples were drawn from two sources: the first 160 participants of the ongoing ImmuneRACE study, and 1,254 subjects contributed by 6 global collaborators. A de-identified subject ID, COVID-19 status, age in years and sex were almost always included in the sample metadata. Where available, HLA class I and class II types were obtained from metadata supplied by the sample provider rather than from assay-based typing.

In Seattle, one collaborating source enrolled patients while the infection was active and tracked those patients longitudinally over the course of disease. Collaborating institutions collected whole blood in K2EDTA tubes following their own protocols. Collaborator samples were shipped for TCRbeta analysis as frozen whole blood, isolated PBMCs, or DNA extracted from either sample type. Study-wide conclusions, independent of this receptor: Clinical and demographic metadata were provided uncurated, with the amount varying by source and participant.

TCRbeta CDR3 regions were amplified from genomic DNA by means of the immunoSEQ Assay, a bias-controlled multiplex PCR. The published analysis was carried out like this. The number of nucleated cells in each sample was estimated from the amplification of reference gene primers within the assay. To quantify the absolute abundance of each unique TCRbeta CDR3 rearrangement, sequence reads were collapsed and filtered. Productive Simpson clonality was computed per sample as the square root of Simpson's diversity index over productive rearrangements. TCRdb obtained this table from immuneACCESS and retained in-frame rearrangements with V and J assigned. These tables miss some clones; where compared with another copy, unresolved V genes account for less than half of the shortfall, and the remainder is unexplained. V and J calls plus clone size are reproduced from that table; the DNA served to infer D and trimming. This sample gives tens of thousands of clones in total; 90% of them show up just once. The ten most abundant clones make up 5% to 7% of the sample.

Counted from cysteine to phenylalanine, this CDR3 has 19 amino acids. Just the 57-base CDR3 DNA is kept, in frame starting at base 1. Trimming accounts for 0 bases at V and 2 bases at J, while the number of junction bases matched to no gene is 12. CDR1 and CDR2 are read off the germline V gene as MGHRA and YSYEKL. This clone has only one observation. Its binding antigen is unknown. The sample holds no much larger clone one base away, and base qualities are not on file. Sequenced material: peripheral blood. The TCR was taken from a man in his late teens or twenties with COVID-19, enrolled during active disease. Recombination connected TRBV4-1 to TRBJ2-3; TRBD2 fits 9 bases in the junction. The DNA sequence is TGCGCCAGCAGCCAAGATCTTTCTTCGAGCGGGAGGTCCACAGATACGCAGTATTTT. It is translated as CASSQDLSSSGRSTDTQYF.